One and the same sample provided the 12 T cell receptor beta chains below, sequenced in a study of blood T cell repertoires in COVID-19. The protocol was immunoSEQ multiplex PCR, while the TCRdb copy is restricted to in-frame clones and leaves out a portion. Among about 130,000 clones listed, less than 85% were seen once. The sample taken for sequencing was peripheral blood. All receptors come from a woman aged 55-70 years with acute or convalescent COVID-19.

This rearrangement joins TRBV28 to TRBJ1-2; 9 bases fit TRBD1. Germline lookup yields CDR1 MDHEN and CDR2 SYDVKM. This CDR3 is built from 16 residues. The V and J ends lost 5 bases and 7 bases, in that order; junction bases with no gene match: 14. CDR3 sequence reads: CASSPLSQGAYRGYTF. CDR3 bases: TGTGCCAGCAGTCCCCTCTCACAGGGGGCATATCGTGGCTACACCTTC.

The chain recombines TRBV6-5 with TRBJ1-6, with 7 bases aligning to TRBD1. V shed 9 bases and J 8 bases; nucleotides not matched to a gene: 13. The germline gives CDR1 MNHEY, CDR2 SVGAGI. The CDR3 has 15 amino acids. The CDR3 sequence is CASYKTGIGDSPLHF. CDR3 bases: TGTGCCAGTTACAAGACAGGGATAGGAGATTCACCCCTCCACTTT.

The chain uses TRBV11-2 and TRBJ2-7; 10 bases line up with TRBD1. The CDR3 runs to 14 residues. Per germline, CDR1 SGHAT and CDR2 FQNNGV. The V segment lost 5 bases and the J segment 6 bases; nucleotides outside the gene matches: 7. Here the CDR3 reads CASSTRQGAGEQYV. In nucleotides, the CDR3 is TGTGCCAGCAGCACTAGACAGGGGGCGGGCGAGCAGTACGTC.

The CDR3 nucleotides read TGTGCCAGCGGCACCGGACTGGTCGGGGAGCAGTTCTTC. It codes for CASGTGLVGEQFF. The rearrangement joins TRBV7-2 to TRBJ2-1; tentative D call: TRBD2 (5 bases). The CDR3 sequence is 13 residues long. The germline V and J ends were trimmed by 8 bases and 10 bases, with 18 bases remaining between them. Looked up from germline, CDR1 is SGHTA and CDR2 is FQGNSA. Drawing the rest from reference TRBV7-2 and TRBJ2-1, the complete variable domain is GAGVSQSPSNKVTEKGKDVELRCDPISGHTALYWYRQSLGQGLEFLIYFQGNSAPDKSGLPSDRFSAERTGGSVSTLTIQRTQQEDSAVYLCASGTGLVGEQFFGPGTRLTVL.

This chain uses TRBV7-9 with TRBJ1-5; D unresolved. Per germline, CDR1 SEHNR and CDR2 FQNEAQ (reference sequence). The CDR3 has 12 amino acids. The germline V and J ends were trimmed by 6 bases and 4 bases, with 7 bases remaining between them. The CDR3 bases are TGTGCCAGCAGTTTCGTTAATCAGCCCCAGCATTTT. As protein: CASSFVNQPQHF.

The CDR3 reads CSVEGQTNTEAFF. CDR3 coding DNA: TGCAGCGTAGAGGGACAGACGAACACTGAAGCTTTCTTT. The chain combines TRBV29-1 with TRBJ1-1, with TRBD1 identical over 7 bases. This CDR3 comprises 13 residues. Unmatched junction bases numbered 5, after V lost 6 bases and J lost 1 base. CDR1 and CDR2 (germline): SQVTM, ANQGSEA.

The chain links TRBV27 to TRBJ2-3; tentatively, D is TRBD2 (7 bases). Trimming left V 2 bases short and J 3 bases short, with 12 bases between. This CDR3 contains 15 residues. The V gene's germline CDR1 is MNHEY and CDR2 SMNVEV (reference sequence). CDR3 nucleotides: TGTGCCAGCAGTTTACGGGGGGCCCTTACAGATACGCAGTATTTT. It codes for CASSLRGALTDTQYF.

This clone was detected only a few times. The chain recombines TRBV6-4 with TRBJ1-2; D is ambiguous. The V end was cut by 8 bases, the J end by 5 bases, with 27 bases between. The germline gives CDR1 MRHNA, CDR2 SNTAGT. The CDR3 is made up of 17 amino acids. The CDR3 loop is CASGKMTRVISGYGYTF. The CDR3 DNA is TGTGCCAGCGGTAAGATGACTCGGGTAATATCGGGATATGGCTACACCTTC.

This sequence joins TRBV5-1 and TRBJ1-3; TRBD1 agrees at 7 bases. The CDR3 is 16 residues long. The V and J ends lost 4 bases and 6 bases, in that order; junction bases with no gene match: 13. Germline loops: CDR1 SGHRS, CDR2 YFSETQ. The CDR3 loop reads CASSVDLRQGLNTIYF. The CDR3 nucleotides read TGCGCCAGCAGCGTGGATCTAAGACAGGGTCTAAACACCATATATTTT.

The chain recombines TRBV19 with TRBJ2-1; 7 bases map to TRBD1. The length of the CDR3 is 13 residues. V shed 7 bases and J 7 bases; nucleotides not matched to a gene: 7. Germline loops: CDR1 LNHDA, CDR2 SQIVND (reference sequence). The CDR3 here is CASTLQQGNEQFF. The CDR3 nucleotides read TGTGCCAGTACTCTCCAACAGGGGAATGAGCAGTTCTTC.

Only one count was recorded for this clone. The chain uses TRBV6-1 and TRBJ1-4, with D possibly being TRBD1 (5 bases). CDR1 MNHNS and CDR2 SASEGT come from the germline V gene. There are 17 residues in the CDR3. With 2 bases removed from V and 4 bases from J, the gap between germline ends came to 17 bases. CDR3 loop: CASSEMTALYHNEKLFF. The DNA of the CDR3 is TGTGCCAGCAGTGAAATGACAGCTTTGTACCATAATGAAAAACTGTTTTTT.

V gene TRBV4-1 combines with J gene TRBJ1-4; the match to TRBD1 covers 9 bases. Germline CDR1 and CDR2: MGHRA and YSYEKL. Trimming removed 0 bases from V and 5 bases from J; junction bases left unmatched: 7. The CDR3 totals 17 residues. CDR3 coding DNA: TGCGCCAGCAGCCAAGATACCATAGGACAGGGGAATGAAAAACTGTTTTTT. Translating it yields CASSQDTIGQGNEKLFF.